The clone carrying this T cell receptor beta chain was observed a few times. This sample was taken from a study of beta chain features in type 1 diabetes. Germline values: CDR1 MNHEY, CDR2 SVGAGI. This CDR3 region has 14 residues. V was trimmed by 0 bases and J by 3 bases, leaving 8 bases between them. As every portion of the isolated RNA was reverse transcribed, the sequencing read expressed TCRB transcripts. Only in-frame clones appear in the TCRdb table, and some are missing; sequencing was by immunoSEQ multiplex PCR. The table includes some 900,000 clones, 15% to 20% detected once. The sample taken for sequencing was naive CD4+ T cells from blood. The chain couples TRBV6-5 to TRBJ1-2; D is undetermined. The origin of this receptor is a young woman in good health. CDR3 nucleotides: TGTGCCAGCAGTTACTCAAGGGAGGACTATGGCTACACCTTC. It codes for CASSYSREDYGYTF.